Sequencing of this T cell receptor (beta chain) was carried out in a study of blood T cell repertoires in COVID-19 (dated by TCRdb to 2018 to 2021). Concerning the study at large: Samples covering the acute and convalescent phases of COVID-19 were provided by collaborators in the United States, Italy and Spain. Where available, HLA class I and class II types were obtained from metadata supplied by the sample provider rather than from assay-based typing. Samples were obtained from the ongoing ImmuneRACE study (first 160 participants) and from 1,200 or so subjects provided by 6 global collaborators. Subjects who had been exposed to COVID-19, were actively infected with it, or had recovered from it provided the deeply sampled blood TCRbeta repertoires that made up the dataset. The prospective study material was composed of cDNA or gDNA derived from T cells, B-cell-depleted T cells, or PBMCs. Sample metadata almost always included a de-identified subject ID, COVID-19 status, age in years and sex. The repertoires were made available in a free public database intended to serve as a resource for research on the immune response to SARS-CoV-2.

Broad study findings and their caveats: Clinical and demographic metadata were provided uncurated, with the amount varying by source and participant.

The collaborating institutions used their own protocols to collect whole blood in K2EDTA tubes. For TCRbeta analysis, collaborators shipped samples in one of three forms: frozen whole blood, isolated PBMCs, or DNA extracted from either of those sample types. Comment on this clone: Its antigen target is currently unknown. No qualities accompany the bases; no much larger clone lies one base away.

TCRbeta CDR3 regions were amplified from genomic DNA by means of the immunoSEQ Assay, a bias-controlled multiplex PCR. On the authors' methods: Nucleated cell counts per sample were estimated from amplification of reference gene primers within the assay. Sequence reads were collapsed and filtered to measure the absolute abundance of every unique TCRbeta CDR3 rearrangement. Productive Simpson clonality was computed per sample as the square root of Simpson's diversity index over productive rearrangements. TCRdb re-hosts the immuneACCESS table, in-frame sequences only. Its copies lack some clones; in the studies checked, an unresolved V gene accounts for under half of them, and the cause for the rest is not known. The V and J calls and clone size are taken from that table; D and trimming were inferred from the DNA. Across this sample there are 60,000 to 65,000 clones, with about 76% seen only once. The top ten hold 25% to 40% of the sample.

Sequences were obtained from peripheral blood. The receptor comes from a human donor in a cohort sampled during active COVID-19.

The CDR3 region: CASSQVMGQGARGYTF. The DNA sequence reads TGTGCCAGCAGCCAAGTGATGGGGCAGGGGGCGCGGGGCTACACCTTC. This sequence uses TRBV3-1 (or the pseudogene TRBV3-2) and TRBJ1-2, and 8 bases in between align with TRBD1. Here V drops 1 base and J drops 8 bases, and the junction holds 12 bases not matched to any gene. CDR1 and CDR2 (LGHDT, YNNKEL) derive from the germline V gene (reference sequence). From cysteine to phenylalanine, the CDR3 is 16 amino acids long. Kept here is only the CDR3 DNA, which spans 48 bases and is read in frame from base 1.